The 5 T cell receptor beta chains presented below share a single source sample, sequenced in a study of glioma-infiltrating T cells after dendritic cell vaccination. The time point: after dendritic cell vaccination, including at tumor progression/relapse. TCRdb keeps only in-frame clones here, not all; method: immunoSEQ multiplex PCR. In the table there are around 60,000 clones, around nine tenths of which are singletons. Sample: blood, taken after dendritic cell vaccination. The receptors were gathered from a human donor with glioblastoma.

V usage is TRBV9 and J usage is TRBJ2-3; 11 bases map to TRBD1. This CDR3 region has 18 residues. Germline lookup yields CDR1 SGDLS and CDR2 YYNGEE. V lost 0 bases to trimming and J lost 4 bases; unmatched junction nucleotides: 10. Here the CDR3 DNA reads TGTGCCAGCAGCGTAGGCGTTTTTAAGGGACAGGGGGCAGATACGCAGTATTTT. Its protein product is CASSVGVFKGQGADTQYF.

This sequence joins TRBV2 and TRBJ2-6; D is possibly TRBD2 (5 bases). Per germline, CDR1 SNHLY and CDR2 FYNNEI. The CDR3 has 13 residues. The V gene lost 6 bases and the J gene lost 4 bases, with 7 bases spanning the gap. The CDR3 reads CASRGDGANVLTF. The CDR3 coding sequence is TGTGCCAGCAGGGGAGACGGGGCCAACGTCCTGACTTTC.

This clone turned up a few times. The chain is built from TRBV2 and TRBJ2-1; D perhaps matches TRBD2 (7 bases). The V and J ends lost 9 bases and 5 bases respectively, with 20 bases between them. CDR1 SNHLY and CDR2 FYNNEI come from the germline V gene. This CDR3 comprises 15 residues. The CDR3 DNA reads TGTGCCAGTACCCGGGGGGCCGGGCAACACAATGAGCAGTTCTTC. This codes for CASTRGAGQHNEQFF.

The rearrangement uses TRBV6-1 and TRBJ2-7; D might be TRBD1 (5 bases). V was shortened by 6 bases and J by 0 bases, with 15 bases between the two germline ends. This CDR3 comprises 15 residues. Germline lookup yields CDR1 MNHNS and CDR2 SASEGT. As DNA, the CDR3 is TGTGCCAGCAGGCCAGGGTTAAATCCCTCCTACGAGCAGTACTTC. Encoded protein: CASRPGLNPSYEQYF.

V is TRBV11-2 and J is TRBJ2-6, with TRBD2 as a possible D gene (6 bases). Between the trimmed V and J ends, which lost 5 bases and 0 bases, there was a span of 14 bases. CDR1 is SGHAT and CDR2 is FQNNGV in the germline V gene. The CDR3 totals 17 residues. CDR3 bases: TGTGCCAGCAGCCCCGGGACTGAACACTCTGGGGCCAACGTCCTGACTTTC. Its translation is CASSPGTEHSGANVLTF. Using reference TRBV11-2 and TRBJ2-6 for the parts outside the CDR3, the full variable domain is EAGVAQSPRYKIIEKRQSVAFWCNPISGHATLYWYQQILGQGPKLLIQFQNNGVVDDSQLPKDRFSAERLKGVDSTLKIQPAKLEDSAVYLCASSPGTEHSGANVLTFGAGSRLTVL.